The present entry profiles one T cell receptor (beta chain) with its context. The antigen is not known. Recent acute infections and vaccinations were absent in the healthy HIV-negative adult donors. In germline, CDR1 is SGHTA, CDR2 FQGNSA. The junction had 5 bases not matched to a gene; V was cut back by 1 base and J by 5 bases. The CDR3 length is 15 residues. The data were obtained in a study of shared clonotypes between healthy human individuals. Study-wide context: For every donor, three CD4 naive, three CD4 memory, two CD8 naive and one CD8 memory plates were used.

Assay used: immunoSEQ multiplex PCR; TCRdb lists only in-frame clones, some missing. The sample shows roughly 2,300,000 clones, 85% to 95% of them seen only once. Findings and caveats of the study: As a rule, naive subsets had a larger estimated richness than memory subsets.

V gene TRBV7-2 combines with J gene TRBJ2-1; 7 nucleotides match TRBD2. Material: naive CD4+ T cells from PBMCs. Described subset: CD45RA+ positively selected. This TCR was recovered from a man between 18 and 29 years old in good health. Some clones in this sample may be carry-over from other donors' samples. The CDR3, as DNA: TGTGCCAGCAGCTTAGACGGGAGGACCCACAATGAGCAGTTCTTC. Residues: CASSLDGRTHNEQFF.